One T cell receptor beta chain is described in this entry. This clonotype was seen repeatedly, ten times or more. What antigen it recognizes has not been identified. Qualities for individual bases were not recorded, and no much larger clone is one base off. The TCR beta CDR3 regions were amplified from RNA transcripts. For the first round of RT-PCR on the TCR CDR3, the HTBI primer set was used together with the Qiagen OneStep RT-PCR kit. Libraries were constructed in a second round of multiplex PCR, after which size selection and purification were performed. Sequencing of the libraries was done on an Illumina HiSeq2000 using paired-end 100 bp reads. Per the authors' processing: SOAPnuke was used to process the raw data, throwing out any read that contained adapters or uncalled bases, had a mean Phred below 15, or lacked an exact constant-primer or identifier match. High-quality paired reads were merged with COPE v1.2.5, and unique nucleotide sequences were defined as clonotypes. Clonotypes were aligned to IMGT TRBV, TRBD and TRBJ reference segments using MiTCR v1.1. The analysis included only V-J combinations with a frequency above 0.0001, which together covered approximately 99% of the repertoires. A TCS score was defined as the ratio between F50 (clonal expansion) and ExV (chaos), using BLOSUM62-based TCRdist between CDR3 peptides within each V-J. Welch's t-statistics and random forest reduced fewer than 600 V-J features to 13, which were used in a naive Bayes classifier (R e1071). TCRdb ran its own pipeline on the public reads, namely fastp trimming at Q25 and MiXCR clone calling, and kept in-frame beta chains. Each record represents a unique CDR3 protein, reported with the most common genes and DNA among its rows. The V and J calls and clone size come from TCRdb's table, not from the authors' own analysis. The sample contains about 480,000 distinct CDR3 sequences, about an eighth of them found a single time. In total, the top ten clones hold around 17% of the sample.

The record originates from a study of T cells in Graves' hyperthyroidism and ophthalmopathy (dated by TCRdb to 2018 to 2020). At the level of the whole study: Peripheral blood was collected at initial diagnosis, before any treatment. TCR V-J signatures able to tell the groups apart were searched for in a discovery cohort of some 97 patients, of whom over 40 had Graves' ophthalmopathy and about 60 had stable Graves' hyperthyroidism. Prospective prediction of ophthalmopathy was tested in an independent validation cohort consisting of 18 hyperthyroidism patients and around 16 patients who later progressed to ophthalmopathy. The 100 or so discovery patients were divided at random into training and test sets in a 7:3 ratio. In addition, the study compared T-cell repertoires in thyroid tissue and in blood from about six Graves' hyperthyroidism patients. After blood sampling, hyperthyroidism patients were treated with methimazole at a starting dose of 30 mg daily, and ophthalmopathy patients were treated with high-dose intravenous methylprednisolone. The paper describes TCR Vbeta CDR3 sequencing of about 140 peripheral blood samples, made up of 43 ophthalmopathy patients, roughly 72 hyperthyroidism patients and roughly 17 progressor patients.

The germline V gene yields KGHSH for CDR1 and LQKENI for CDR2. The CDR3 measures 16 amino acids from cysteine to phenylalanine. The sequence is cut down to CDR3 DNA, 48 bases in frame from base 1. The junction carries 18 bases between V and J, which are trimmed by 6 bases and 4 bases respectively. A patient counted as having stable Graves' hyperthyroidism if no progression to ophthalmopathy occurred over 18 months of follow-up. Hyperthyroidism patients were newly diagnosed, with disease duration under 2 months, and aged 18 to 65 years. The study excluded patients with uncontrolled infections, other autoimmune diseases, pregnancy or lactation. Clinical symptoms, serum thyroxine and TRAb, thyroid ultrasound, and orbital computed tomography formed the basis for the diagnoses. Ficoll-Paque density gradient centrifugation was used to isolate PBMCs from about 9 ml of fresh peripheral blood. Trizol reagent was used to extract total RNA, and RNA quality was then checked on an Agilent 2100 Bioanalyzer.

The investigation overall reported the following: No statistical method was used to set the sample size in advance, and investigators knew the group allocation. Most expanded thyroid clonotypes (frequency above 0.001) were also found in blood, which suggests that blood repertoires may mirror thyroid immune responses. A 13 V-J signature model separated ophthalmopathy from stable hyperthyroidism, with around 88% sensitivity and about 81% specificity in cross-validation and 80%/75% in testing. In validation, the model predicted progression to ophthalmopathy a median of about 6.5 months before onset, with about 67% sensitivity and 72.22% specificity.

What was sequenced was blood. The rearrangement joined TRBV18 to TRBJ2-2, with TRBD1 perhaps the D gene, on 6 matching bases. The TCR originated in a woman between 18 and 29 years old with Graves' hyperthyroidism. The DNA sequence is TGTGCCAGCTCGCTTACGCCACAGGGTTTCACCGGGGAGCTGTTTTTT. This translates into CASSLTPQGFTGELFF.